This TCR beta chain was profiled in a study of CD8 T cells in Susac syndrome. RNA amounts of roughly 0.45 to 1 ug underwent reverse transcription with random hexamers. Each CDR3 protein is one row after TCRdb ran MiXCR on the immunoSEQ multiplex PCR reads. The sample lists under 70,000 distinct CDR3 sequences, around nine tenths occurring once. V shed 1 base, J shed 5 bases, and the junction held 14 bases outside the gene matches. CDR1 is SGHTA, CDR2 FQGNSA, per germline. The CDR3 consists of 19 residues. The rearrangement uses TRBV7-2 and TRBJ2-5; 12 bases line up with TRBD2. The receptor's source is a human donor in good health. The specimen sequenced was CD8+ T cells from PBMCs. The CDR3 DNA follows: TGTGCCAGCAGCTTAGAAGTCGGAACTAGCGGGGGGTACGGGGAGACCCAGTACTTC. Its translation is CASSLEVGTSGGYGETQYF.